The rows below give T cell receptor beta chains drawn from one sample of a study of cytomegalovirus exposure and HLA in healthy donors. Sequencing used immunoSEQ multiplex PCR; TCRdb keeps in-frame clones, though not all of them. The table has 80,000 to 95,000 clones, 55% to 75% seen once. The sample was PBMCs. The origin of the receptors is a woman aged 45-59 years in good health and CMV-seropositive. Both conserved end residues are part of each CDR3. D genes are given only for firm matches. Expanded clones are given a class, and other clones once, few, many or no size at all.

abundance | j_gene | d_gene | v_gene | CDR3nt | CDR3aa
- | TRBJ2-7 | TRBD1 | TRBV7-9 | TGTGCCAGCAGCTGGACCGGGACAGGAAAGTACTTC | CASSWTGTGKYF
- | TRBJ1-3 | - | TRBV4-1 | TGCGCCAGCAGCCAGCTTACCGACAGGGGAAACACCATATATTTT | CASSQLTDRGNTIYF
- | TRBJ1-5 | TRBD1 | TRBV28 | TGTGCCAGCAGATCGACAGGGGGCGCGCTCGGCAATCAGCCCCAGCATTTT | CASRSTGGALGNQPQHF
- | TRBJ2-5 | - | TRBV29-1 | TGCAGCGTTGATACGGCGGGAAAAGCCAACCAAGAGACCCAGTACTTC | CSVDTAGKANQETQYF
- | TRBJ2-2 | - | TRBV28 | TGTGCCAGCATCACTGAGGGGGTTGCCGGGGAGCTGTTTTTT | CASITEGVAGELFF
- | TRBJ2-7 | TRBD2 | TRBV6-6 | TGTGCCAGCAGGATAGCGGGAGAGTCCTACGAGCAGTACTTC | CASRIAGESYEQYF
- | TRBJ1-1 | - | TRBV2 | TGTGCCAGCAGGGAGGGGAGAGGTGAAGCTGAAGCTTTCTTT | CASREGRGEAEAFF
- | TRBJ1-5 | - | TRBV28 | TGTGCCAGCAATAGGGGGGGAGGGGGTCAGCCCCAGCATTTT | CASNRGGGGQPQHF
few | TRBJ2-5 | TRBD1 | TRBV5-1 | TGCGCCAGCAGCTTAAACACAGGGGGACAAGAGACCCAGTACTTC | CASSLNTGGQETQYF
- | TRBJ2-7 | TRBD2 | TRBV7-9 | TGTGCCAGCAGAACCGGGACTAGTTCATTCCACGAGCAGTACTTC | CASRTGTSSFHEQYF
- | TRBJ1-2 | - | TRBV4-2 | TGTGCCAGCAGCAGGGGACTCAGTAACTATGGCTACACCTTC | CASSRGLSNYGYTF
few | TRBJ2-1 | TRBD2 | TRBV7-6 | TGTGCCAGCAGCTTTCCGGGACTAGCGGGCAATGAGCAGTTCTTC | CASSFPGLAGNEQFF
- | TRBJ1-1 | - | TRBV7-9 | TGTGCCAGCAGCCTCACCCAGTTGAACACTGAAGCTTTCTTT | CASSLTQLNTEAFF
- | TRBJ2-3 | TRBD1 | TRBV14 | TGTGCCAGCAGCCAACTCGCACAGGGGACGCAGTATTTT | CASSQLAQGTQYF
- | TRBJ1-6 | - | TRBV9 | TGTGCCAGCTCCAAAATGGGGGGGGGCGCGGAGCCGAGTTCACCCCTCCACTTT | CASSKMGGGAEPSSPLHF
- | TRBJ2-7 | TRBD2 | TRBV5-1 | TGCGCCAGCAGCTCGGACGCCACTAGCGGGACTAACAGAGAGCAGTACTTC | CASSSDATSGTNREQYF